This TCR beta chain was documented in a study of T cells in Graves' hyperthyroidism and ophthalmopathy. A note on this clonotype: Its specificity is unknown. Its ends do not fully match the called genes, so a read error is possible.

Template material for amplifying TCR beta CDR3 regions consisted of RNA transcripts. During a first-round RT-PCR of the TCR CDR3, the HTBI primer set was used. From the multiplex PCR reads, TCRdb called clonotypes with MiXCR, one entry per CDR3 protein. The sample contains about 98,000 distinct CDR3 sequences, roughly 39% of which appear only once. There are 15 residues in the CDR3. Germline lookup yields CDR1 LNHDA and CDR2 SQIVND (reference sequence). The study, taken as a whole, reports: The model foresaw ophthalmopathy a median roughly 6.6 months prior to onset.

This chain connects TRBV19 to TRBJ2-2; 8 positions match TRBD1. Material: peripheral blood or thyroid tissue (not recorded which). This TCR was sampled from a woman in her 30s with Graves' hyperthyroidism. DNA for the CDR3: TGTGCCAGTACCTGGACAGGGCGAGACACCGGAGAGCCGTTTTTT. Translation gives CASTWTGRDTGEPFF.